This record concerns one TCR beta chain sequence. The target antigen is unknown. This PCR relied on a set of 60 Vbeta primers and 13 Jbeta primers. Sequencing used immunoSEQ multiplex PCR; TCRdb keeps in-frame clones, though not all of them. The table has about 160,000 clones, roughly 80% seen once. From germline, CDR1 is MNHEY and CDR2 SMNVEV (reference sequence). V lost 6 bases to trimming and J lost 2 bases, with 10 bases between them. CDR3 length equals 13 residues. The sample originates from a study of cytomegalovirus exposure and HLA in healthy donors. Findings and caveats of the study: In vitro, three CMV-associated chains proved specific for CMV antigens. Associated with HLA alleles at 0.05 false discovery rate in a later analysis were 17,000 or so TCR beta sequences.

This TCR came from a male donor in good health and CMV-seropositive. The chain links TRBV27 to TRBJ2-5, with D perhaps matching TRBD2 (5 bases). The sample was PBMCs. CDR3 sequence reads: CASRGWRQETQYF. CDR3 DNA sequence: TGTGCCAGCAGGGGCTGGAGGCAAGAGACCCAGTACTTC.